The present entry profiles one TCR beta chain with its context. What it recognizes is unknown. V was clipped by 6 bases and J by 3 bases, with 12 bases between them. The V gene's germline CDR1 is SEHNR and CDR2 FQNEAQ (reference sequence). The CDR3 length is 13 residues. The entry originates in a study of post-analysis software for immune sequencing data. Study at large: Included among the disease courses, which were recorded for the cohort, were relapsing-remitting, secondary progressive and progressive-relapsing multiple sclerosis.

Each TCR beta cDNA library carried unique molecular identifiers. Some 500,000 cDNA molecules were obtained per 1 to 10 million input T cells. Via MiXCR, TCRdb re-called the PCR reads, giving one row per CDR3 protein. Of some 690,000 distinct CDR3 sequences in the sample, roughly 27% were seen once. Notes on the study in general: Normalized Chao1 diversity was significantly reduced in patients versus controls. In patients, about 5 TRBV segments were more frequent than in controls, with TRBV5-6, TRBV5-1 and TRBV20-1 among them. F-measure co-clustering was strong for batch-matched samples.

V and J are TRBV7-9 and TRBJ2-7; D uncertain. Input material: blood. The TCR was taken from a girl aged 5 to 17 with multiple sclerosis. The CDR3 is CASSPTPLYEQYF. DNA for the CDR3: TGTGCCAGCAGTCCCACTCCCCTCTACGAGCAGTACTTC.